This TCR beta chain originates from a study of beta chain features in type 1 diabetes. One heparinised draw, averaging about 0.11 L, was taken per donor. The authors sorted CD4+ naive, central memory, regulatory and stem cell-like memory cells via CD45RO/CCR7/CD25/CD127/CD95/CD27. The CDR3 extends over 14 amino acids. Looked up from germline, CDR1 is SNHLY and CDR2 is FYNNEI. The ends were cut back, 2 bases at V and 0 bases at J, with 5 bases in the middle. The entirety of the isolated RNA underwent reverse transcription, so expressed TCRB transcripts were sequenced. This table comes from immunoSEQ multiplex PCR, and its TCRdb copy is limited to in-frame clones, with some not included. The sample lists 850,000 to 900,000 clones; roughly 15% were seen once.

Sequenced input: naive CD4+ T cells from blood. The sequence was collected from a woman younger than 35 in good health. The chain employs TRBV2 and TRBJ2-4; no firm D call. CDR3 amino acids: CASSERLAKNIQYF. The CDR3 nucleotides are TGTGCCAGCAGTGAACGGTTAGCCAAAAACATTCAGTACTTC.